What follows are 24 T cell receptor beta chains derived from one specimen sequenced in a study of blood T cell repertoires in COVID-19. Method: immunoSEQ multiplex PCR; TCRdb's copy keeps in-frame clones and lacks some. The table lists about 270,000 clones, roughly 80% of them singletons, with approximately 9% in the top ten. The sequenced sample was peripheral blood. The receptor set was obtained from a woman aged 45-60 years who had recovered from COVID-19.

The CDR3 DNA reads as TGTGCCAGCAGACAGGGCACTGAAGCTTTCTTT. Translated: CASRQGTEAFF. V usage is TRBV6-5 and J usage is TRBJ1-1; maybe TRBD1 (6 bases). Germline V gives CDR1 MNHEY, CDR2 SVGAGI. V dropped 6 bases and J dropped 4 bases, with 6 bases sitting between them. The CDR3 is made up of 11 amino acids.

The V call is TRBV24-1, the J call TRBJ1-5; 8 nucleotides align to TRBD1. Trimming at V came to 3 bases and at J to 2 bases, leaving 5 bases not matched to a gene. The CDR3 has 16 residues. CDR1 and CDR2 from the germline V gene are KGHDR and SFDVKD. CDR3 region: CATSDTGDRRNQPQHF. The CDR3 region has the DNA TGTGCCACCAGTGATACAGGGGACAGGCGCAATCAGCCCCAGCATTTT.

The chain joins TRBV5-4 to TRBJ2-1; 9 bases agree with TRBD2. Germline CDR1 reads SGHNT; CDR2 reads YYREEE (reference sequence). The CDR3 length is 15 residues. Unmatched junction bases numbered 5, after V lost 2 bases and J lost 5 bases. CDR3 residues: CASSFSGGQNNEQFF. The DNA of the CDR3 is TGTGCCAGCAGCTTTAGCGGGGGCCAAAACAATGAGCAGTTCTTC.

The J gene is TRBJ1-2, the V gene TRBV29-1, with TRBD1 as a possible D gene (6 bases). The germline V gene encodes CDR1 SQVTM and CDR2 ANQGSEA. Trimming pared 7 bases from V and 0 bases from J, leaving 15 bases between. The CDR3 is 14 residues long. Here the CDR3 reads CSAEGGGANYGYTF. In nucleotides, the CDR3 is TGCAGCGCCGAGGGGGGGGGAGCTAACTATGGCTACACCTTC.

The rearrangement joins TRBV5-8 to TRBJ1-2, with D perhaps TRBD1 (6 bases). V was shortened by 5 bases and J by 6 bases, with 20 bases between the two germline ends. The CDR3 runs to 15 residues. Looked up from germline, CDR1 is SGHTS and CDR2 is YDEGEE. CDR3 amino acids: CASSSPGTPKDGYTF. The CDR3 DNA is TGTGCCAGCAGTTCGCCCGGGACACCTAAGGATGGCTACACCTTC.

The chain combines TRBV7-8 with TRBJ2-7; the match to TRBD2 covers 11 bases. The CDR3 is 14 residues long. J was trimmed by 3 bases and V by 5 bases; bases with no gene match: 3. Germline loops: CDR1 SGHVS, CDR2 FQNEAQ. The CDR3 spells CASSATSGGYEQYF. CDR3 nucleotides: TGTGCCAGCAGCGCTACTAGCGGGGGCTACGAGCAGTACTTC.

In nucleotides, the CDR3 is TGTGCCACCAGCAGACCCCCGGGAGAAAAACTGTTTTTT. It encodes CATSRPPGEKLFF. The J gene is TRBJ1-4, the V gene TRBV15; D is uncertain. V was cut by 2 bases and J by 8 bases, with 9 bases left in between. Germline V gene lookup returns CDR1 LNHNV and CDR2 YYDKDF (reference sequence). This CDR3 is 13 amino acids long.

The rearrangement joins TRBV4-3 to TRBJ2-3; a possible D gene is TRBD2 (6 bases). V dropped 0 bases and J dropped 3 bases, with 7 bases sitting between them. CDR3 length: 14 amino acids. Per germline, CDR1 LGHNA and CDR2 YSLEER. CDR3 DNA sequence: TGCGCCAGCAGCCAAGAGGGACTGACAGATACGCAGTATTTT. It is translated as CASSQEGLTDTQYF.

The chain recombines TRBV13 with TRBJ2-2; 10 bases agree with TRBD2. Per the germline V gene, CDR1 is PRHDT and CDR2 is FYEKMQ (reference sequence). The CDR3 has 18 residues. The J segment lost 4 bases and the V segment lost 0 bases, leaving 8 bases of the junction unmatched. The CDR3 here is CASSLGRLAGDPTGELFF. CDR3 DNA: TGTGCCAGCAGCTTAGGCCGGCTAGCGGGAGATCCCACCGGGGAGCTGTTTTTT.

V is TRBV6-2 or TRBV6-3 and J is TRBJ1-5; TRBD1 aligns across 9 bases. The length of the CDR3 is 17 residues. The V segment lost 6 bases and the J segment 4 bases; nucleotides outside the gene matches: 13. Germline CDR1 is MNHEY and CDR2 is SVGEGT. The CDR3 reads CASSFIPGQGGNQPQHF. The DNA for the CDR3 is TGTGCCAGCAGCTTCATTCCGGGACAGGGCGGGAATCAGCCCCAGCATTTT.

The chain employs TRBV10-3 and TRBJ2-7; 8 positions match TRBD2. The CDR3 is 15 amino acids. Per germline, CDR1 ENHRY and CDR2 SYGVKD. Unmatched junction bases numbered 5, after V lost 4 bases and J lost 0 bases. CDR3 protein: CAISAPSGSSYEQYF. CDR3 in DNA: TGTGCCATCAGTGCCCCTAGCGGGTCCTCCTACGAGCAGTACTTC.

The chain couples TRBV28 to TRBJ2-6; tentatively, D is TRBD2 (6 bases). Germline CDR1 is MDHEN and CDR2 is SYDVKM. This CDR3 is built from 18 residues. Trimming left V 3 bases short and J 0 bases short, with 15 bases between. CDR3 sequence (DNA): TGTGCCAGCAGTTTGGGAGGAGTAAACAGCTCTGGGGCCAACGTCCTGACTTTC. Encoded protein: CASSLGGVNSSGANVLTF.

This chain connects TRBV28 to TRBJ1-1; possibly TRBD1 for D (6 bases). The germline gives CDR1 MDHEN, CDR2 SYDVKM. The ends were cut back, 4 bases at V and 10 bases at J, with 19 bases in the middle. The CDR3 sequence is 14 residues long. The CDR3 sequence: CASSSTGLAVGAFF. As DNA, the CDR3 is TGTGCCAGCAGTTCCACAGGGCTGGCTGTCGGAGCTTTCTTT.

The V gene is TRBV19, the J gene TRBJ1-1, with D perhaps TRBD1 (6 bases). The V gene lost 3 bases and the J gene lost 9 bases, with 14 bases spanning the gap. This CDR3 is 13 amino acids long. Germline assignment: CDR1 LNHDA and CDR2 SQIVND (reference sequence). The CDR3 DNA reads as TGTGCCAGTAGTATTACGTATCAGGGGCAAGCTTTCTTT. Translating it yields CASSITYQGQAFF.

The table lists this clone with a count of one. The chain couples TRBV7-7 to TRBJ2-5; D is undetermined. Germline lookup yields CDR1 SSHAT and CDR2 FNYEAQ (reference sequence). The CDR3 covers 13 residues. Trimming pared 3 bases from V and 5 bases from J, leaving 10 bases between. CDR3 region: CASSFKPSETQYF. CDR3 coding DNA: TGTGCCAGCAGCTTCAAGCCATCCGAGACCCAGTACTTC.

This chain connects TRBV2 to TRBJ2-7; a possible D gene is TRBD1 (7 bases). The V end was cut by 5 bases, the J end by 5 bases, with 13 bases between. The CDR3 sequence is 13 residues long. Per germline, CDR1 SNHLY and CDR2 FYNNEI. Written as DNA, the CDR3 is TGTGCCAGCAGTTACCAGGGGGGTGACGAGCAGTACTTC. Translation: CASSYQGGDEQYF.

This rearrangement joins TRBV27 to TRBJ2-2; D might be TRBD2 (6 bases). CDR3 length: 14 residues. V lost 5 bases to trimming and J lost 4 bases, with 11 bases between them. In germline, CDR1 is MNHEY, CDR2 SMNVEV (reference sequence). CDR3 coding DNA: TGTGCCAGCAGTCAACTAGCCCGCACCGGGGAGCTGTTTTTT. Translation: CASSQLARTGELFF.

The J gene is TRBJ2-5, the V gene TRBV14; D is possibly TRBD2 (5 bases). CDR1 and CDR2 from the germline V gene are SGHDN and FVKESK. This CDR3 is 13 amino acids long. Trimming removed 5 bases at V and 1 base at J, with 8 bases between. This chain's CDR3 is CASSRGIQETQYF. The DNA of the CDR3 is TGTGCCAGCAGCAGAGGGATCCAAGAGACCCAGTACTTC.

In this sample, this clone turned up many times. The chain recombines TRBV27 with TRBJ2-7; 7 nucleotides agree with TRBD1. The J segment lost 3 bases and the V segment lost 6 bases, leaving 5 bases of the junction unmatched. Germline CDR1 MNHEY, CDR2 SMNVEV (reference sequence). The CDR3 is 13 amino acids. This CDR3 reads CASSAQGIYEQYF. CDR3 DNA sequence: TGTGCCAGCAGCGCACAGGGGATCTACGAGCAGTACTTC.

V is TRBV27 and J is TRBJ2-7; 10 positions match TRBD1. The CDR3 has 15 residues. V dropped 4 bases and J dropped 0; count of bases not matched to a gene: 3. CDR1 is MNHEY and CDR2 is SMNVEV in the germline V gene (reference sequence). The CDR3 protein is CASSSGTGASYEQYF. In DNA form, the CDR3 reads TGTGCCAGCAGTTCCGGGACAGGGGCCTCCTACGAGCAGTACTTC.

The chain combines TRBV7-2 with TRBJ1-5; 8 positions agree with TRBD1. The junction had 3 bases not matched to a gene; V was cut back by 6 bases and J by 2 bases. The CDR3 runs 14 residues. In germline, CDR1 is SGHTA, CDR2 FQGNSA. In nucleotides, the CDR3 is TGTGCCAGCAGTTCACAGGGGGGCAATCAGCCCCAGCATTTT. It codes for CASSSQGGNQPQHF.

The chain recombines TRBV11-2 with TRBJ2-1; tentative D call: TRBD2 (6 bases). Between the trimmed V and J ends, which lost 10 bases and 9 bases, there was a span of 19 bases. CDR3 length: 13 amino acids. CDR1 and CDR2 from the germline V gene are SGHAT and FQNNGV. The CDR3 DNA reads as TGTGCCACCTTGTCGGGGGTTACAGGTGAGCAGTTCTTC. It is translated as CATLSGVTGEQFF.

V usage is TRBV5-5 and J usage is TRBJ1-2; 7 nucleotides match TRBD1. The ends lost 0 bases at V and 4 bases at J; junction bases unmatched: 3. The CDR3 has 14 residues. The V gene's germline CDR1 is SGHKS and CDR2 YYEKEE (reference sequence). DNA of the CDR3: TGTGCCAGCAGCTTGGGAGGGGGCGGCTATGGCTACACCTTC. Encoded protein: CASSLGGGGYGYTF.

The V call is TRBV5-8, the J call TRBJ1-4; D might be TRBD1 (5 bases). The length of the CDR3 is 15 residues. The V and J ends lost 2 bases and 4 bases respectively, with 12 bases between them. Germline values: CDR1 SGHTS, CDR2 YDEGEE. The CDR3 loop is CASSFEGLHNEKLFF. CDR3 DNA sequence: TGTGCCAGCAGCTTCGAGGGACTCCATAATGAAAAACTGTTTTTT.